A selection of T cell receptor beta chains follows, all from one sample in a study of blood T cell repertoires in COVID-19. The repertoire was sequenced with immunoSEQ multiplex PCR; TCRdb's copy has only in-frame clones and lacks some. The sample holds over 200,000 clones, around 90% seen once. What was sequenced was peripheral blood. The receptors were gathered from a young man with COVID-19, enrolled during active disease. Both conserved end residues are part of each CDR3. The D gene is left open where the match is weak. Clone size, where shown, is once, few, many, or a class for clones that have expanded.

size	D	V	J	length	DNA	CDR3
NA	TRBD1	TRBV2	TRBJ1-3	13	TGTGCCAGCAGGGGACAGGGAGGAAACACCATATATTTT	CASRGQGGNTIYF
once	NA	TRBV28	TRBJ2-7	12	TGTGCCAGCACTGACGGGGGGCGCGAGCAGTACTTC	CASTDGGREQYF
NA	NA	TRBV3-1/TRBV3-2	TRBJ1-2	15	TGTGCCAGCAGCCCGCTAGTGGCCTTTCTTTATGGCTACACCTTC	CASSPLVAFLYGYTF
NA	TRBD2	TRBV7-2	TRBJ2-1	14	TGTGCCAGCAGCTTAGAGATAAGCGGGACTGAGCAGTTCTTC	CASSLEISGTEQFF
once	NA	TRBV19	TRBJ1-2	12	TGTGCCAGTAGTCCAGGGAACTATGGCTACACCTTC	CASSPGNYGYTF
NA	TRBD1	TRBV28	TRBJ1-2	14	TGTGCCAGCAGACTGGGACAGGCCTCCTATGGCTACACCTTC	CASRLGQASYGYTF
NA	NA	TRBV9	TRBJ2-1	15	TGTGCCAGCAGCGTCAGTGCCGGCGGCTACAATGAGCAGTTCTTC	CASSVSAGGYNEQFF
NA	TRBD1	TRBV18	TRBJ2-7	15	TGTGCCAGCTCACATTCGGGACAGGCTTACTACGAGCAGTACTTC	CASSHSGQAYYEQYF
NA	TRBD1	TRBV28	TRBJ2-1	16	TGTGCCAGCAGTTTATTGGGGACAGGCTCCTACAATGAGCAGTTCTTC	CASSLLGTGSYNEQFF
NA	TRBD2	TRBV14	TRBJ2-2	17	TGTGCCAGCAGCCAACTACTAGCGGGAGCGAACACCGGGGAGCTGTTTTTT	CASSQLLAGANTGELFF
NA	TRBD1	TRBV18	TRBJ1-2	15	TGTGCCAGCTCACCGCAAACAATGACAGGGGATGGCTACACCTTC	CASSPQTMTGDGYTF
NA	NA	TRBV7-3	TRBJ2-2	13	TGTGCCAGCAGCCGCGGGGTTGACGGGGAGCTGTTTTTT	CASSRGVDGELFF
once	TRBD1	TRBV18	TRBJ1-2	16	TGTGCCAGCTCCTTCGACCTGACAGGGGCTCTTGGTGGCTACACCTTC	CASSFDLTGALGGYTF
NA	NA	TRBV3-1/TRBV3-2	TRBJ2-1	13	TGTGCCAGCAGCCGGAGCCAGGGTAATGAGCAGTTCTTC	CASSRSQGNEQFF
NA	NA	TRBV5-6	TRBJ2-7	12	TGTGCCAGCACGTGGGGCCAGCACGAGCAGTACTTC	CASTWGQHEQYF
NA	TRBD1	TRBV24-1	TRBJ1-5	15	TGTGCCACCAGTGACCGGACAGGTAGCAATCAGCCCCAGCATTTT	CATSDRTGSNQPQHF
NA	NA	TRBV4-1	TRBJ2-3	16	TGCGCCAGCAGCGGACGGGACTCTCTCCCCACAGATACGCAGTATTTT	CASSGRDSLPTDTQYF
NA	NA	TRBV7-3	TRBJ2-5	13	TGTGCCAGCAGCTTATCGGTCCAAGAGACCCAGTACTTC	CASSLSVQETQYF
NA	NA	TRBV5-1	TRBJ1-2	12	TGCGCCAGCAGAGGACAGTCCTATGGCTACACCTTC	CASRGQSYGYTF
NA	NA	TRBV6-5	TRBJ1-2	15	TGTGCCAGCAGTTACTATCAAACAGGGATAGGAGGCTACACCTTC	CASSYYQTGIGGYTF
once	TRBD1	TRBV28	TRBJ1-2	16	TGTGCCAGCAGTTTGGGCGGGACAGGGATTAACTATGGCTACACCTTC	CASSLGGTGINYGYTF
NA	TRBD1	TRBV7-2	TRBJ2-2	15	TGTGCCAGCAGCTTAAGGGGGCAGAACACCGGGGAGCTGTTTTTT	CASSLRGQNTGELFF
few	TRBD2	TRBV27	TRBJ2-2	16	TGTGCCAGCAGTTTGACTAGCCGCCTGGGTGCCGGGGAGCTGTTTTTT	CASSLTSRLGAGELFF
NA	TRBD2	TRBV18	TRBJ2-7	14	TGTGCCAGCTCCCCCGGGACTACGCCGACCGGGCAGTACTTC	CASSPGTTPTGQYF
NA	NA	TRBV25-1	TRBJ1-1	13	TGTGCCAGCAGCTACGGACAGTTCGCTGAAGCTTTCTTT	CASSYGQFAEAFF
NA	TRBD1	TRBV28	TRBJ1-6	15	TGTGCCAGCAGTCCCGGGACAGGTTATAATTCACCCCTCCACTTT	CASSPGTGYNSPLHF
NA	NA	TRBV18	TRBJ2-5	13	TGTGCCAGCTCACTCAGACCCGGGGAGACCCAGTACTTC	CASSLRPGETQYF
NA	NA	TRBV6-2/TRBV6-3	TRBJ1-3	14	TGTGCCAGCAGCCTCCTTCTCTCTGGAAACACCATATATTTT	CASSLLLSGNTIYF
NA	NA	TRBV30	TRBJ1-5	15	TGTGCCTGGACCGAGGGCGGCCTCCCCCAGCGGCCCCAGCATTTT	CAWTEGGLPQRPQHF
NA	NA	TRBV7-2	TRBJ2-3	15	TGTGCCAGCAGCCTAGGACAGACATCTACAGATACGCAGTATTTT	CASSLGQTSTDTQYF
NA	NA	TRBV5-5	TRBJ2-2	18	TGTGCCAGCAGCTTGGTACCGATTCCCCTGGGCATAACCGGGGAGCTGTTTTTT	CASSLVPIPLGITGELFF
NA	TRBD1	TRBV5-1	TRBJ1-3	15	TGCGCCAGCAGCTATAGGACAGGGTCTGGAAACACCATATATTTT	CASSYRTGSGNTIYF
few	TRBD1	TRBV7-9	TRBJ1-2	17	TGTGCCAGCAGCTTAGAAGGGACAGGGGGTTCCATCTATGGCTACACCTTC	CASSLEGTGGSIYGYTF
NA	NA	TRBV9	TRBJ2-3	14	TGTGCCAGCAGCGAGGGGCAGGGGACAGATACGCAGTATTTT	CASSEGQGTDTQYF
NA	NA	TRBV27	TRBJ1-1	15	TGTGCCAGCCGCTCAAGACAGAGCATGAACACTGAAGCTTTCTTT	CASRSRQSMNTEAFF
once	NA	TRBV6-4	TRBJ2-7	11	TGTGCCAGCAGTGAGAGCTACGAGCAGTACTTC	CASSESYEQYF
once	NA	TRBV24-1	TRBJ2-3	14	TGTGCCACCAGTGATTTGGCGAGCTCAGATACGCAGTATTTT	CATSDLASSDTQYF
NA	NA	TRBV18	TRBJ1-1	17	TGTGCCAGCTCACCAAAGCACGCAGGAACACTGAACACTGAAGCTTTCTTT	CASSPKHAGTLNTEAFF
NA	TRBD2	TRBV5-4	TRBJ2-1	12	TGTGCCAGCAGCAAGGCGGGGGGTTCTCCGTTCTTC	CASSKAGGSPFF
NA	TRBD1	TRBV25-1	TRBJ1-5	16	TGTGCCAGCGCCCTCTCCGGGACAGGGGAGACTCAGCCCCAGCATTTT	CASALSGTGETQPQHF
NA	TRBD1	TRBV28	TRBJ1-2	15	TGTGCCAGCAGTCCTAGCCATACAGGGGGCAAAGGCTACACCTTC	CASSPSHTGGKGYTF
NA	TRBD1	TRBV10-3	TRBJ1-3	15	TGTGCCATCAGAGAAGGGACAGGGGGCAGAAACACCATATATTTT	CAIREGTGGRNTIYF
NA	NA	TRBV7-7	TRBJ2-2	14	TGTGCCAGCAGCTTAGTTCTGAACACCGGGGAGCTGTTTTTT	CASSLVLNTGELFF
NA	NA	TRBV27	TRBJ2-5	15	TGTGCCAGCAGTTTAATAGGGGTTGGAGAAGAGACCCAGTACTTC	CASSLIGVGEETQYF
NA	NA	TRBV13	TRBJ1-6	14	TGTGCCAGCAGCTTAGGGGACACTACACCGCCCCTCCACTTT	CASSLGDTTPPLHF
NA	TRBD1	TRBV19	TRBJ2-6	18	TGTGCCAGTAGTAAAACACGGACAGGGGCATCTGGGGCCAACGTCCTGACTTTC	CASSKTRTGASGANVLTF
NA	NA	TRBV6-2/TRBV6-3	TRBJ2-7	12	TGTGCCAGCAGTTACTCGGGAGACGAGCAGTACTTC	CASSYSGDEQYF
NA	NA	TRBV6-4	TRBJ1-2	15	TGTGCCAGCAGTGACTCGAAAGACAGCTTATGGGGCTACACCTTC	CASSDSKDSLWGYTF
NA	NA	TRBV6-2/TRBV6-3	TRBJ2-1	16	TGTGCCAGCAGTTACCTTGAGCGGATCTCCTACAATGAGCAGTTCTTC	CASSYLERISYNEQFF
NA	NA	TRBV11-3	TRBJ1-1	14	TGTGCCAGCAGCTTAGACAGGGTAATCCCTGAAGCTTTCTTT	CASSLDRVIPEAFF
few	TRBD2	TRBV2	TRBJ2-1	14	TGTGCCAGCAGTACTAGCGGGGGAAACAATGAGCAGTTCTTC	CASSTSGGNNEQFF
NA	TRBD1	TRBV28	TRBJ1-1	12	TGTGCCAGCAGTCAGATCGACAGGGGGGCTTTCTTT	CASSQIDRGAFF
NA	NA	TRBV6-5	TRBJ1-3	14	TGTGCCAGCAGAGACACCATCTCTGGAAACACCATATATTTT	CASRDTISGNTIYF
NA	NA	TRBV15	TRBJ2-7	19	TGTGCCACCAGCAGGAGCAGGGTATCTACTAATCCCAGCTACTACGAGCAGTACTTC	CATSRSRVSTNPSYYEQYF
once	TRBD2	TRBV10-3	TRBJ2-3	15	TGTGCCCTCGCATGGGGTGCGGGGGGCGCAGATACGCAGTATTTT	CALAWGAGGADTQYF